This is a list of T cell receptor beta chains from one sample in a study of T cell responses to AZD1222 COVID-19 vaccine. Produced via immunoSEQ multiplex PCR; TCRdb's table is partial and in-frame only. The sample lists roughly 56,000 clones; about four fifths were seen once. Sequencing was performed on peripheral blood, taken 28 days after the second AZD1222 dose. All receptors come from an adult who received the AZD1222 COVID-19 vaccine. Both conserved end residues are part of each CDR3. The D gene is left open where the match is weak. Size is stated for part of the rows, as once, few or many counts, or as a class when the clone is expanded.

d_gene | abundance | j_gene | len | v_gene | CDR3aa | CDR3nt
. | . | TRBJ1-1 | 15 | TRBV19 | CASSVEGIMNTEAFF | TGTGCCAGTAGTGTCGAGGGGATAATGAACACTGAAGCTTTCTTT
. | . | TRBJ2-7 | 15 | TRBV14 | CASSSRPGPIYEQYF | TGTGCCAGCAGCTCTAGACCCGGGCCGATCTACGAGCAGTACTTC
. | medium-sized | TRBJ2-1 | 14 | TRBV6-4 | CASSDSNRYNEQFF | TGTGCCAGCAGTGACTCGAATAGATACAATGAGCAGTTCTTC
TRBD1 | . | TRBJ2-7 | 17 | TRBV28 | CASSSSRDSPRDYEQYF | TGTGCCAGCAGTTCCTCCCGGGACAGTCCGAGGGACTACGAGCAGTACTTC
. | . | TRBJ2-2 | 12 | TRBV6-1 | CASSQNTGELFF | TGTGCCAGCAGTCAGAACACCGGGGAGCTGTTTTTT
TRBD2 | . | TRBJ2-1 | 16 | TRBV27 | CASSGLGLAAYNEQFF | TGTGCCAGCAGCGGGCTTGGACTAGCGGCCTACAATGAGCAGTTCTTC
TRBD1 | . | TRBJ1-3 | 14 | TRBV29-1 | CSVTGTGYGNTIYF | TGCAGCGTCACCGGGACAGGGTACGGAAACACCATATATTTT
TRBD1 | . | TRBJ1-3 | 16 | TRBV25-1 | CASSEGTGGSGNTIYF | TGTGCCAGCAGTGAAGGGACAGGGGGCTCTGGAAACACCATATATTTT
. | . | TRBJ2-1 | 14 | TRBV9 | CASSVGARYNEQFF | TGTGCCAGCAGCGTAGGGGCCCGTTACAATGAGCAGTTCTTC
. | . | TRBJ1-3 | 17 | TRBV19 | CASIRPGTPAGGNTIYF | TGTGCCAGTATTCGCCCCGGGACCCCGGCGGGAGGAAACACCATATATTTT
TRBD1 | . | TRBJ1-5 | 15 | TRBV19 | CASSRGQGGNQPQHF | TGTGCCAGTAGTCGGGGACAGGGGGGCAATCAGCCCCAGCATTTT
. | . | TRBJ2-5 | 14 | TRBV28 | CASSHPGPGGTQYF | TGTGCCAGCAGTCACCCGGGACCGGGCGGGACCCAGTACTTC
TRBD1 | . | TRBJ2-1 | 15 | TRBV7-2 | CASKTRGTGSNEQFF | TGTGCCAGCAAAACCCGAGGGACAGGTAGCAATGAGCAGTTCTTC
. | . | TRBJ2-4 | 14 | TRBV29-1 | CSVRMLRGQNIQYF | TGCAGCGTCCGGATGCTCAGGGGCCAAAACATTCAGTACTTC
TRBD1 | . | TRBJ2-6 | 16 | TRBV28 | CASSLSGGTGANVLTF | TGTGCCAGCAGTTTATCAGGGGGCACTGGGGCCAACGTCCTGACTTTC
. | . | TRBJ1-2 | 12 | TRBV28 | CASSELMYGYTF | TGTGCCAGCAGTGAGTTAATGTATGGCTACACCTTC
. | . | TRBJ2-2 | 16 | TRBV19 | CASTPIPGTNTGELFF | TGTGCCAGTACCCCCATACCAGGGACGAACACCGGGGAGCTGTTTTTT
. | . | TRBJ2-2 | 18 | TRBV5-4 | CASSLTLTADPTGGELFF | TGTGCCAGCAGCTTAACCCTAACGGCGGACCCAACGGGCGGGGAGCTGTTTTTT
. | . | TRBJ2-2 | 14 | TRBV19 | CASSIGQSTGELFF | TGTGCCAGTAGTATAGGACAGTCCACCGGGGAGCTGTTTTTT
TRBD2 | . | TRBJ2-7 | 16 | TRBV27 | CASSLAGGPSPYEQYF | TGTGCCAGCAGTTTAGCGGGAGGGCCCTCTCCCTACGAGCAGTACTTC
TRBD2 | . | TRBJ2-1 | 16 | TRBV5-6 | CASSVRTSGRDNEQFF | TGTGCCAGCAGCGTCAGGACTAGCGGGAGGGACAATGAGCAGTTCTTC
TRBD1 | . | TRBJ1-1 | 15 | TRBV7-6 | CASSRTGVGNTEAFF | TGTGCCAGCAGCAGGACAGGGGTCGGGAACACTGAAGCTTTCTTT
TRBD2 | . | TRBJ2-7 | 14 | TRBV29-1 | CSVRSSGGKYEQYF | TGCAGCGTCCGATCGAGCGGGGGTAAATACGAGCAGTACTTC
TRBD2 | . | TRBJ2-7 | 15 | TRBV15 | CATSRDPRGTYEQYF | TGTGCCACCAGCAGAGATCCGCGGGGGACCTACGAGCAGTACTTC
. | . | TRBJ2-7 | 12 | TRBV6-5 | CASSGTPYEQYF | TGTGCCTCATCCGGGACTCCCTACGAGCAGTACTTC
. | . | TRBJ2-7 | 14 | TRBV5-4 | CASSSGIGQYEQYF | TGTGCCAGCAGCTCGGGGATCGGACAGTACGAGCAGTACTTC
. | once | TRBJ1-1 | 15 | TRBV5-1 | CASSLGRQLNTEAFF | TGCGCCAGCAGCTTGGGAAGGCAGCTGAACACTGAAGCTTTCTTT
TRBD1 | few | TRBJ2-5 | 15 | TRBV5-1 | CASSSTGDRVETQYF | TGCGCCAGCAGCTCAACGGGGGACAGGGTTGAGACCCAGTACTTC
TRBD2 | . | TRBJ2-3 | 17 | TRBV9 | CASSVAPLAGTQDTQYF | TGTGCCAGCAGCGTAGCTCCCCTAGCGGGGACGCAGGATACGCAGTATTTT
. | few | TRBJ2-3 | 13 | TRBV30 | CAWGRPNTDTQYF | TGTGCCTGGGGTCGCCCGAACACAGATACGCAGTATTTT
TRBD1 | few | TRBJ2-1 | 15 | TRBV27 | CASSFGGQPYNEQFF | TGTGCCAGCAGTTTTGGGGGACAGCCCTACAATGAGCAGTTCTTC
. | . | TRBJ1-2 | 14 | TRBV6-5 | CASSFLRPNYGYTF | TGTGCCAGCAGTTTCTTACGCCCTAACTATGGCTACACCTTC
. | . | TRBJ2-1 | 13 | TRBV18 | CASSPGQNNEQFF | TGTGCCAGCTCACCAGGGCAGAACAATGAGCAGTTCTTC
TRBD2 | . | TRBJ2-1 | 14 | TRBV6-6 | CASRAGSSYNEQFF | TGTGCCAGTAGAGCGGGAAGCTCCTACAATGAGCAGTTCTTC
. | . | TRBJ1-5 | 15 | TRBV19 | CASSILGTSNQPQHF | TGTGCCAGTAGTATTTTAGGCACTAGCAATCAGCCCCAGCATTTT
TRBD2 | . | TRBJ2-3 | 15 | TRBV10-3 | CAISELEIAGDTQYF | TGTGCCATCAGTGAGTTAGAAATAGCGGGAGATACGCAGTATTTT
. | . | TRBJ2-7 | 14 | TRBV9 | CASSARDKAYEQYF | TGTGCCAGCAGCGCCCGGGACAAAGCCTACGAGCAGTACTTC
. | once | TRBJ2-6 | 14 | TRBV5-1 | CASSLGQDINVLTF | TGCGCCAGCAGCTTGGGACAGGATATCAACGTCCTGACTTTC
TRBD2 | . | TRBJ2-2 | 18 | TRBV3-1/TRBV3-2 | CASSQAEGLAGVGGELFF | TGTGCCAGCAGCCAAGCCGAGGGGCTAGCGGGAGTGGGCGGGGAGCTGTTTTTT
TRBD2 | . | TRBJ2-7 | 20 | TRBV10-1 | CASPTKGETKGLAGPGEQYF | TGCGCCAGCCCGACCAAGGGGGAAACAAAAGGGCTAGCGGGACCGGGTGAGCAGTACTTC
TRBD1 | . | TRBJ2-1 | 17 | TRBV7-2 | CASSLPATGEYYNEQFF | TGTGCCAGCAGCTTACCGGCTACAGGGGAGTACTACAATGAGCAGTTCTTC
. | . | TRBJ2-7 | 16 | TRBV27 | CASSQHTGSVSYEQYF | TGTGCCAGCAGTCAGCACACAGGGTCGGTGTCCTACGAGCAGTACTTC
. | . | TRBJ2-7 | 14 | TRBV9 | CASSVDNYSYEQYF | TGTGCCAGCAGCGTAGATAACTACTCCTACGAGCAGTACTTC
. | . | TRBJ2-7 | 15 | TRBV5-1 | CASSLMQGSDYEQYF | TGCGCCAGCAGCTTAATGCAGGGTTCGGACTACGAGCAGTACTTC
. | . | TRBJ2-7 | 13 | TRBV3-1/TRBV3-2 | CASSQDRIYEQYF | TGTGCCAGCAGCCAAGACAGAATCTACGAGCAGTACTTC
TRBD1 | . | TRBJ2-7 | 14 | TRBV5-4 | CASSFGQGSYEQYF | TGTGCCAGCAGCTTCGGACAGGGTTCGTACGAGCAGTACTTC
TRBD2 | . | TRBJ2-1 | 14 | TRBV6-2/TRBV6-3 | CASSLSGSFNEQFF | TGTGCCAGCAGTCTCAGCGGGAGCTTTAATGAGCAGTTCTTC
. | . | TRBJ1-1 | 14 | TRBV28 | CASSSAGTNTEAFF | TGTGCCAGCAGTTCGGCTGGGACTAACACTGAAGCTTTCTTT
. | . | TRBJ2-4 | 17 | TRBV6-1 | CASSEGNGHLTKNIQYF | TGTGCCAGCAGTGAAGGGAACGGTCACCTCACCAAAAACATTCAGTACTTC
. | . | TRBJ1-2 | 15 | TRBV6-5 | CASKVAGGAWLGYTF | TGTGCCAGCAAGGTCGCCGGGGGGGCTTGGCTTGGCTACACCTTC
. | . | TRBJ2-7 | 15 | TRBV9 | CASSVGNSGTYEQYF | TGTGCCAGCAGCGTAGGAAACAGTGGGACCTACGAGCAGTACTTC
TRBD1 | . | TRBJ2-7 | 17 | TRBV18 | CASSPLTRTGSAYEQYF | TGTGCCAGCTCACCTCTCACCAGGACAGGGTCGGCCTACGAGCAGTACTTC
TRBD2 | . | TRBJ2-1 | 14 | TRBV27 | CATSGTSGRAGQFF | TGTGCCACCTCCGGGACTAGCGGGAGGGCGGGGCAGTTCTTC
TRBD1 | . | TRBJ1-2 | 14 | TRBV19 | CASSIATGGLGYTF | TGTGCCAGTAGTATAGCGACAGGGGGCCTCGGCTACACCTTC
. | . | TRBJ1-2 | 19 | TRBV28 | CASSLASRTPITGSRGYTF | TGTGCCAGCAGTTTGGCTTCCAGGACGCCCATCACAGGGTCGCGCGGCTACACCTTC